This T cell receptor (beta chain) was found in a study of CD8 T cells in ankylosing spondylitis. The J segment lost 5 bases and the V segment lost 1 base, leaving 21 bases of the junction unmatched. CDR1 MGHRA and CDR2 YSYEKL come from the germline V gene. CDR3 length: 21 residues. Using quantitative 5'-RACE with molecular barcodes, the authors made TCR beta libraries. TCRdb reprocessed the 5' RACE reads with MiXCR, giving one entry per CDR3 protein. The data show roughly 700,000 distinct CDR3 sequences, with under 20% seen just once and around 19% held by the top ten. This clonotype was found a few times. Its antigen is still unknown. The study, taken as a whole, reports: Within ankylosing spondylitis blood, a TCR beta motif made up of seven to nine highly homologous variants appeared to be characteristic.

The chain joins TRBV4-1 to TRBJ2-3; 10 nucleotides match TRBD2. The material sequenced was blood, either unsorted or a sorted T cell fraction (not recorded which). This sequence originates from a male donor with ankylosing spondylitis. CDR3 residues: CASSQGRASGSKGRARDTQYF. The CDR3 DNA reads as TGCGCCAGCAGCCAAGGAAGGGCTAGCGGGAGTAAGGGGCGTGCTAGAGATACGCAGTATTTT.